The clone carrying this T cell receptor (beta chain) appeared a single time. Its antigen is not identified. This CDR3 is also generated by other DNA sequences in the sample. The data derive from a study of T cell responses to AZD1222 COVID-19 vaccine. In the study overall: Timing groups of about 4 and about 12 weeks for second doses were pooled. Points from the study as a whole: Spike-specific TCR breadth and depth rose after two AZD1222 doses. Close to half of all spike-specific TCRs reportedly target regions of the variants that are unmutated.

Sequencing was performed with immunoSEQ multiplex PCR; in TCRdb, only in-frame clones are kept and a portion is missing. This sample has 170,000 or so clones; 90% occur once, and the top ten carry roughly 1.6%. From germline, CDR1 is MDHEN and CDR2 SYDVKM. The V end lost 1 base, the J end lost 2 bases, and 2 bases lay between the germline ends. The CDR3 totals 12 residues. This clonotype was sampled from an adult in good health. The material sequenced was peripheral blood, taken on day 0 of AZD1222 vaccination. This chain uses TRBV28 with TRBJ1-2, with unresolved D. Written as DNA, the CDR3 is TGTGCCAGCAGTTTATCAAACTATGGCTACACCTTC. Amino acids: CASSLSNYGYTF.